These 8 T cell receptor beta chains share one sample of origin, sequenced in a study of cytomegalovirus exposure and HLA in healthy donors. The PCR was carried out with 60 Vbeta primers and 13 Jbeta primers. Clones were sequenced by immunoSEQ multiplex PCR, and TCRdb holds only the in-frame ones, with some missing. Seen here are tens of thousands of clones, around 80% observed once, and the top ten hold 2.5% to 3%. The sample consisted of PBMCs. These TCRs come from a woman aged 30 to 39 in good health and CMV-seronegative.

The chain employs TRBV5-1 and TRBJ2-5; D might be TRBD1 (6 bases). V lost 0 bases, J lost 5 bases, and 20 bases lay in between. The CDR3 sequence is 17 residues long. Germline V CDR1 and CDR2: SGHRS, YFSETQ. The DNA of the CDR3 is TGCGCCAGCAGCTTGGATCCCGGGACAAAAACGAGGGAGACCCAGTACTTC. Translated, it gives CASSLDPGTKTRETQYF.

This sequence joins TRBV6-5 and TRBJ1-1, with a possible D match to TRBD1 (6 bases). With 0 bases removed from V and 5 bases from J, the gap between germline ends came to 7 bases. Germline CDR1 MNHEY, CDR2 SVGAGI. The CDR3 has 13 amino acids. This CDR3 is CASSYSTGTEAFF. Here the CDR3 DNA reads TGTGCCAGCAGTTACTCTACAGGGACTGAAGCTTTCTTT.

Comment on this clone: At one end, the junction sequence differs from germline, possibly due to a read error. The rearrangement joins TRBV7-9 to TRBJ2-7, with D perhaps TRBD1 or TRBD2 (5 bases each). This CDR3 is built from 15 residues. In germline, CDR1 is SEHNR, CDR2 FQNEAQ (reference sequence). Here the CDR3 DNA reads TGTTCCAGCAGCTTAGAGGGGATACCCCCCTACGAGCAGTACTTC. Translating it yields CSSSLEGIPPYEQYF.

This chain uses TRBV6-6 with TRBJ2-7, with 9 bases lining up with TRBD1. V was pared by 2 bases and J by 4 bases, with 6 bases of the junction left unmatched. CDR1 and CDR2 from the germline V gene are MNHNY and SVGAGI (reference sequence). CDR3 length: 15 amino acids. This CDR3 is CASSYGPGQGYEQYF. The CDR3 nucleotides are TGTGCCAGCAGTTACGGTCCGGGACAGGGATACGAGCAGTACTTC.

Comments on this clone: The junction departs from germline at one end; a sequencing error may be responsible. The V gene is TRBV7-9, the J gene TRBJ1-6, with 8 bases matching TRBD1. This CDR3 is 16 amino acids long. Per the germline V gene, CDR1 is SEHNR and CDR2 is FQNEAQ (reference sequence). DNA for the CDR3: TGTTCCAGCAGCTCGACTGGACAGGGTGAGGATTCACCCCTCCACTTT. Protein: CSSSSTGQGEDSPLHF.

This clone was seen only a few times. The chain links TRBV29-1 to TRBJ1-1; D possibly corresponds to TRBD1 (5 bases). The germline V gene has CDR1 SQVTM and CDR2 ANQGSEA. Trimming pared 2 bases from V and 11 bases from J, leaving 12 bases between. CDR3 length: 11 residues. The DNA of the CDR3 is TGCAGCGTTGAAAGGGGTACCGCGGCTTTCTTT. It translates to CSVERGTAAFF.

The gene calls are TRBV28 and TRBJ2-6, with D perhaps matching TRBD2 (5 bases). V was clipped by 2 bases and J by 0 bases, with 14 bases between them. The CDR3 runs to 18 residues. Germline V gene lookup returns CDR1 MDHEN and CDR2 SYDVKM. CDR3 sequence: CASSLPPGTLSGANVLTF. The CDR3 DNA sequence: TGTGCCAGCAGTTTACCCCCGGGAACTCTCTCTGGGGCCAACGTCCTGACTTTC.

The chain combines TRBV4-3 with TRBJ2-3; TRBD1 is a possible D gene (6 bases). This CDR3 has 16 residues. Trimming cost V 1 base and J 6 bases, with 17 bases left between them. Per the germline V gene, CDR1 is LGHNA and CDR2 is YSLEER. CDR3 in amino acids: CASSQGGLLGGDTQYF. The CDR3 coding sequence is TGCGCCAGCAGCCAAGGGGGGCTGCTTGGGGGTGATACGCAGTATTTT.